The source of this TCR beta chain is a study of T-cell reconstitution after alpha-beta-depleted transplantation in children. A TCRbeta library incorporating unique molecular identifiers was prepared. TCRdb ran MiXCR on the PCR reads and lists one entry per CDR3 protein. The sample carries roughly 170,000 distinct CDR3 sequences, 6% to 7% recorded once. The CDR3 length is 13 residues. In germline, CDR1 is DFQATT, CDR2 SNEGSKA (reference sequence). V was clipped by 0 bases and J by 5 bases, with 10 bases between them. This clonotype was observed at least ten times. This chain links TRBV20-1 with TRBJ1-1, with D unclear. Sequencing used PBMCs from the stem cell graft donor, obtained from the stem cell graft. The TCR originated in a human donor who donated a stem cell graft to a child with Wiskott-Aldrich syndrome. The CDR3: CSARDWARTEAFF. Here the CDR3 DNA reads TGCAGTGCTAGAGATTGGGCCCGGACTGAAGCTTTCTTT.